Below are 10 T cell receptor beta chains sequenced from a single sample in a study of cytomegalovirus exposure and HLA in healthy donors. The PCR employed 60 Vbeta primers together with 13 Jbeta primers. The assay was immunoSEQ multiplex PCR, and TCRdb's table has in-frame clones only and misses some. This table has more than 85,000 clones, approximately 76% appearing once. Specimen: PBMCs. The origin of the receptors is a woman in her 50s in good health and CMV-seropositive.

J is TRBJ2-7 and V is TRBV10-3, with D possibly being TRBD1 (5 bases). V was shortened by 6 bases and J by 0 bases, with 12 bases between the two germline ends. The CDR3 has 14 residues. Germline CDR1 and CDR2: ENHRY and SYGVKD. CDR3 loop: CAIRGVESSYEQYF. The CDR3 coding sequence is TGTGCCATCAGAGGGGTTGAGAGCTCCTACGAGCAGTACTTC.

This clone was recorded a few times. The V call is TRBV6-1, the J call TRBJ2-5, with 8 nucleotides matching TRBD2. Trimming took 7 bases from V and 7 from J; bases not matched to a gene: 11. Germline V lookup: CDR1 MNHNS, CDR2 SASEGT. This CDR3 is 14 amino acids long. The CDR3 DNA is TGTGCCAGCACGGAGACGGGAGGGGGGGGGACCCAGTACTTC. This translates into CASTETGGGGTQYF.

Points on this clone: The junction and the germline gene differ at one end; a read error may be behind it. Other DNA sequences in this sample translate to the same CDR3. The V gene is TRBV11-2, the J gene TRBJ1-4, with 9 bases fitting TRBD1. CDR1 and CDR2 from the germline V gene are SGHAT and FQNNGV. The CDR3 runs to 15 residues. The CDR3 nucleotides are TGTGCCAGCAGCCCACAGGGGGCGCTGGGGGAAAAACTGTTTTTC. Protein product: CASSPQGALGEKLFF.

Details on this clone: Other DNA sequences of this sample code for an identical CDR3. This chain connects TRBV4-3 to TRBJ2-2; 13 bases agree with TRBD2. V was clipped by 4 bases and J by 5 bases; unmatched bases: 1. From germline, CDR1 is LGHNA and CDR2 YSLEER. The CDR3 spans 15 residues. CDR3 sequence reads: CASSLGLAGTGELFF. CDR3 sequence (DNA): TGCGCCAGCAGCCTGGGACTAGCGGGAACCGGGGAGCTGTTTTTT.

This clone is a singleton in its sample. CDR3 loop: CASSLGASSYEQYF. The CDR3 nucleotides are TGTGCCAGCAGCTTAGGGGCCAGCTCCTACGAGCAGTACTTC. This chain uses TRBV7-2 with TRBJ2-7; D is unclear. CDR1 is SGHTA and CDR2 is FQGNSA in the germline V gene. V lost 1 base and J 0 bases, leaving 7 bases between the germline ends. This CDR3 is 14 amino acids long.

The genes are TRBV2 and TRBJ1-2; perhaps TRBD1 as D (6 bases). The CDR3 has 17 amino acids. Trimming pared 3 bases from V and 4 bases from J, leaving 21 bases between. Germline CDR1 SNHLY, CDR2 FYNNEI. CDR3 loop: CASSEAAAGATTYGYTF. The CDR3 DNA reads TGTGCCAGCAGTGAGGCCGCGGCAGGGGCGACGACCTATGGCTACACCTTC.

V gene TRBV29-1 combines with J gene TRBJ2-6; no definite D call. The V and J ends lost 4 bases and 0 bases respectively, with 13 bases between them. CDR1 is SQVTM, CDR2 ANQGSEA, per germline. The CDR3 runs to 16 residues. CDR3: CSVVLADYSGANVLTF. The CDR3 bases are TGCAGCGTTGTGTTGGCTGATTACTCTGGGGCCAACGTCCTGACTTTC.

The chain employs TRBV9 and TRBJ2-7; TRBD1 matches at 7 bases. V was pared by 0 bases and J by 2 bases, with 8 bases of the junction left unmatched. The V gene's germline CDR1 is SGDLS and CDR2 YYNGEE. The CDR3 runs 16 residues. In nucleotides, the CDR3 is TGTGCCAGCAGCGTAGAACCGACAGGGTGGACCTACGAGCAGTACTTC. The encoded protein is CASSVEPTGWTYEQYF. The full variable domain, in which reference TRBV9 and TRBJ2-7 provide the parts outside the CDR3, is DSGVTQTPKHLITATGQRVTLRCSPRSGDLSVYWYQQSLDQGLQFLIQYYNGEERAKGNILERFSAQQFPDLHSELNLSSLELGDSALYFCASSVEPTGWTYEQYFGPGTRLTVT.

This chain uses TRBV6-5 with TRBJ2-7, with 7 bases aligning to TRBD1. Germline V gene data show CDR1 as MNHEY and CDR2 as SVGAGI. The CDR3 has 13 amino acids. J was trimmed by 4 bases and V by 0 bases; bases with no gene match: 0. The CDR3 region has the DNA TGTGCCAGCAGTTACTCGACAGGGTACGAGCAGTACTTC. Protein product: CASSYSTGYEQYF.

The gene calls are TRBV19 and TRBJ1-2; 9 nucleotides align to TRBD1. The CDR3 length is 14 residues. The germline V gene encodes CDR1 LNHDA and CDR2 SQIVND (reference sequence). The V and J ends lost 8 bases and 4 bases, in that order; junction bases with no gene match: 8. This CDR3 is CASRRQGEGYGYTF. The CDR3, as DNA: TGTGCCAGTCGACGACAGGGGGAGGGCTATGGCTACACCTTC. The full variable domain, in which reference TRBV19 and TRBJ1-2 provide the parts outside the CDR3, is DGGITQSPKYLFRKEGQNVTLSCEQNLNHDAMYWYRQDPGQGLRLIYYSQIVNDFQKGDIAEGYSVSREKKESFPLTVTSAQKNPTAFYLCASRRQGEGYGYTFGSGTRLTVV.